This T cell receptor (beta chain) was profiled in a study of identical twins. The study, taken as a whole, reports: Insertions were reduced in abundant cord blood beta clonotypes but not in memory repertoires.

The CDR3 is made up of 12 amino acids. The germline gives CDR1 SQVTM, CDR2 ANQGSEA. The germline V and J ends were trimmed by 2 bases and 4 bases, with 6 bases remaining between them. TCRdb analysed the 5' RACE reads with MiXCR anew, one entry per CDR3 protein. The profile shows about 250,000 distinct CDR3 sequences, roughly 8.7% of them singletons. To note about this clonotype: What it recognizes is unknown.

In addition, the sample was reused for a study of yellow fever vaccine responses in identical twins.

Input material: CD8+ T cells sorted from blood. The genes are TRBV29-1 and TRBJ2-1; D remains ambiguous. This clonotype was sampled from a woman aged 18-35 years in good health. CDR3 amino acids: CSVEKEYNEQFF. CDR3 DNA: TGCAGCGTTGAAAAGGAGTACAATGAGCAGTTCTTC.